The sequence of this T cell receptor beta chain was determined in a study of PD-L1 blockade in urothelial cancer. A note on this clone: Its antigen remains unknown.

A spike-in of synthetic TCR analog templates was added to each PCR. Some clones are missing from TCRdb's copy, which holds only in-frame ones; the method was immunoSEQ multiplex PCR. Among around 100,000 clones listed, around 85% were seen once. CDR3 length equals 15 residues. Findings of the study overall: Sub-median blood TCR clonality before treatment predicted longer survival.

The chain uses TRBV21-1 and TRBJ2-7; TRBD1 was called by the table and not checked on the DNA. TRBV21-1 is assigned pseudogene status. This specimen was PBMCs, taken around atezolizumab (anti-PD-L1) treatment. The sequence derives from a man aged 50 or older with urothelial cancer. For the CDR3, the DNA is TGTGCCAGCAGCAACCGGGACAGGGCTTCCTACGAGCAGTACTTC. Its protein is CASSNRDRASYEQYF.